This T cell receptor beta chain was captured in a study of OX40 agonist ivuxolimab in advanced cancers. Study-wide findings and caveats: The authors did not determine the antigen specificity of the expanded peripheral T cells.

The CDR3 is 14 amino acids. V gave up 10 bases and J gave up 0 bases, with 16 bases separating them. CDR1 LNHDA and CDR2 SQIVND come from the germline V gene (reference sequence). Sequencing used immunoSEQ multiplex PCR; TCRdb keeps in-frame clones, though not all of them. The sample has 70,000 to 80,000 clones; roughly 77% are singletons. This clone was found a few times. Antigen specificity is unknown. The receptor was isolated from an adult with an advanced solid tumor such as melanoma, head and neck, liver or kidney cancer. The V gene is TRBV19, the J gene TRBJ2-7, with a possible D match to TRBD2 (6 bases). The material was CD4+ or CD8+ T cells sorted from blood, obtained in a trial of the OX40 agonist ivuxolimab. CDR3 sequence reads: CATKGAGSSYEQYF. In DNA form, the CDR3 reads TGTGCCACTAAAGGGGCGGGGAGCTCCTACGAGCAGTACTTC. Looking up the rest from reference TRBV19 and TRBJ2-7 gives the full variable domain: DGGITQSPKYLFRKEGQNVTLSCEQNLNHDAMYWYRQDPGQGLRLIYYSQIVNDFQKGDIAEGYSVSREKKESFPLTVTSAQKNPTAFYLCATKGAGSSYEQYFGPGTRLTVT.